This T cell receptor (beta chain) was sequenced during a study of T cell changes during pregnancy in multiple sclerosis. Germline V gives CDR1 MGHRA, CDR2 YSYEKL. V dropped 4 bases and J dropped 13; count of bases not matched to a gene: 11. The CDR3 totals 14 residues. Only in-frame clones appear in the TCRdb table, and some are missing; sequencing was by immunoSEQ multiplex PCR. Of tens of thousands of clones detected, about 93% appear once; the ten largest clones hold more than 1.5%. The clonotype comes from a female donor in good health, enrolled as a control in a pregnancy study. The material was peripheral blood, obtained after pregnancy. This rearrangement joins TRBV4-1 to TRBJ2-1; 9 nucleotides line up with TRBD2. For the CDR3, the DNA is TGCGCCAGCAGCCCTTACCGGGCGGGAGGGAATCAGTTCTTC. Its translation is CASSPYRAGGNQFF.